This T cell receptor (beta chain) was recovered during a study of shared clonotypes between healthy human individuals. General observations from the study: Shared across a few donors were 4% to 5% of the naive CD4 clonotypes.

Worth noting for this clone: Antigen unknown.

CDR1 and CDR2 from the germline V gene are SGHTA and FQGNSA. J lost 4 bases, V lost 7 bases, and 15 bases had no gene match. The CDR3 length is 16 residues. The protocol was immunoSEQ multiplex PCR, while the TCRdb copy is restricted to in-frame clones and leaves out a portion. The profile shows 2 million to 2.5 million clones, roughly 90% of them singletons. This rearrangement joins TRBV7-2 to TRBJ1-1; 7 bases fit TRBD1. The clonotype was recovered from a man between 18 and 29 years old in good health. Some clones in this sample may be carry-over from other donors' samples. Sequencing used naive CD4+ T cells from PBMCs. Subset defined: CD45RA+ positively selected. CDR3 amino acids: CASIPPAGGTGTEAFF. The DNA for the CDR3 is TGTGCCAGCATCCCCCCAGCAGGGGGGACGGGCACTGAAGCTTTCTTT.